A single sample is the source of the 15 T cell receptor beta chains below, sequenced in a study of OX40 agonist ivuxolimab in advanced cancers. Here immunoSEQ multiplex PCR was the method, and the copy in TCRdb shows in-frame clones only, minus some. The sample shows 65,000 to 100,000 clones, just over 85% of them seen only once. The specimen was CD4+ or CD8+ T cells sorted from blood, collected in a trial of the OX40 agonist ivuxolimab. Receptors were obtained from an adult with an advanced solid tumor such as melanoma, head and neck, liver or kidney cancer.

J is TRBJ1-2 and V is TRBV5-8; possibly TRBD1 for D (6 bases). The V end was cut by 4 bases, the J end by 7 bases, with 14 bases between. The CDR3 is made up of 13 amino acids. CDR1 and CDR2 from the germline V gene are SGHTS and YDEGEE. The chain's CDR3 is CASSGGEGGGYTF. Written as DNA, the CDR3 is TGTGCCAGCAGCGGAGGGGAGGGGGGTGGCTACACCTTC.

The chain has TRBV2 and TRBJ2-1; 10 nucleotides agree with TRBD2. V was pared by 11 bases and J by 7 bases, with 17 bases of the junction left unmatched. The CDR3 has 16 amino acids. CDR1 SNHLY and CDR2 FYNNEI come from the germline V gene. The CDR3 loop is CADRRGLAGDSNEQFF. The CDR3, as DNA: TGTGCCGACCGAAGAGGGCTAGCGGGAGATTCGAATGAGCAGTTCTTC.

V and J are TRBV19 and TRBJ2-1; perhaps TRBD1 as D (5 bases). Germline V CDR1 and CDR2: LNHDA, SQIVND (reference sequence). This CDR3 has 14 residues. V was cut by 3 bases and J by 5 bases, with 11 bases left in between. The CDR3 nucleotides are TGTGCCAGTAGTATTTGGCAGGGCCACAATGAGCAGTTCTTC. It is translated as CASSIWQGHNEQFF.

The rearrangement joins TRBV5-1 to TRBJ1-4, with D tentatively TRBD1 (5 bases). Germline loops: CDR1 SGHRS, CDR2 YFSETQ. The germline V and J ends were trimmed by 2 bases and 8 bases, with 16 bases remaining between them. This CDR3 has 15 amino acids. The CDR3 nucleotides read TGCGCCAGCAGCTTTGAAGGGAGGGGATGGGAAAAACTGTTTTTT. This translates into CASSFEGRGWEKLFF.

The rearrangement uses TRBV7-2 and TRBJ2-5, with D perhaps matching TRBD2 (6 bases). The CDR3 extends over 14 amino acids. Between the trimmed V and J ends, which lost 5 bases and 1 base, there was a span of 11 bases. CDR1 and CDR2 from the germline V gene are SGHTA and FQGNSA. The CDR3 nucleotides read TGTGCCAGCAGCCGGGACTCCTTCCAAGAGACCCAGTACTTC. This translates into CASSRDSFQETQYF.

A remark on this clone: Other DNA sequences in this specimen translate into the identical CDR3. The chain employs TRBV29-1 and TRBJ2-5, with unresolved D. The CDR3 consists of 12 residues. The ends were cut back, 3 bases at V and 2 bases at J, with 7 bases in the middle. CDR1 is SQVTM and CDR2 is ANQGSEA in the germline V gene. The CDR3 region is CSVDLVQETQYF. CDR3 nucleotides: TGCAGCGTTGACCTGGTACAAGAGACCCAGTACTTC. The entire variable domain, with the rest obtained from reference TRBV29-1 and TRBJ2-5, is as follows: SAVISQKPSRDICQRGTSLTIQCQVDSQVTMMFWYRQQPGQSLTLIATANQGSEATYESGFVIDKFPISRPNLTFSTLTVSNMSPEDSSIYLCSVDLVQETQYFGPGTRLLVL.

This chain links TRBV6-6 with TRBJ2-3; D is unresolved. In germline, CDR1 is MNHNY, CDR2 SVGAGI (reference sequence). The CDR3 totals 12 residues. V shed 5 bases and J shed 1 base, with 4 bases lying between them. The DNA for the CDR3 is TGTGCCAGCAGTCCGGGCACAGATACGCAGTATTTT. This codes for CASSPGTDTQYF.

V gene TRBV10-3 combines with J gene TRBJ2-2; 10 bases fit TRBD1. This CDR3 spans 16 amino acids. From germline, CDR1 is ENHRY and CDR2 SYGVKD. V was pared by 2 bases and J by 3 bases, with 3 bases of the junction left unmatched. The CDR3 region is CAISEPDRGDTGELFF. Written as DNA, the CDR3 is TGTGCCATCAGTGAGCCGGACAGGGGGGACACCGGGGAGCTGTTTTTT.

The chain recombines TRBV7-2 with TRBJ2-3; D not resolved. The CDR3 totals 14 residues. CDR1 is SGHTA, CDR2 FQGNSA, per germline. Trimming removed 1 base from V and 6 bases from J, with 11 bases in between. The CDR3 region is CASSLGTDLDTQYF. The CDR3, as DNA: TGTGCCAGCAGCTTAGGTACCGACTTGGATACGCAGTATTTT. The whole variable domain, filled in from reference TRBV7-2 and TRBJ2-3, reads GAGVSQSPSNKVTEKGKDVELRCDPISGHTALYWYRQSLGQGLEFLIYFQGNSAPDKSGLPSDRFSAERTGGSVSTLTIQRTQQEDSAVYLCASSLGTDLDTQYFGPGTRLTVL.

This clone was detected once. The CDR3 protein is CSVTGNKEWDYEQFF. CDR3 DNA sequence: TGCAGCGTTACGGGGAATAAGGAATGGGACTATGAGCAGTTCTTC. The chain employs TRBV29-1 and TRBJ2-1; weak D call: TRBD2 (6 bases). V was clipped by 5 bases and J by 8 bases, with 22 bases between them. Germline V gives CDR1 SQVTM, CDR2 ANQGSEA. This CDR3 contains 15 residues.

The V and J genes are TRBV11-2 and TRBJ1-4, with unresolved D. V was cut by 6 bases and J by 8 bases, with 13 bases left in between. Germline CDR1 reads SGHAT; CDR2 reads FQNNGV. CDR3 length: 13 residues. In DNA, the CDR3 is TGTGCCAGCAGTCGTTCCCCCGAGGAAAAACTGTTTTTT. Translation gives CASSRSPEEKLFF.

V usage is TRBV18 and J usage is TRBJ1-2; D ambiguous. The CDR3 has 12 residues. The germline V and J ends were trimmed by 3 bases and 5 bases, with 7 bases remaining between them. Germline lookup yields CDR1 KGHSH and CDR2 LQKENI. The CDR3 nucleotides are TGTGCCAGCTCACCGGCCGTATATGGCTACACCTTC. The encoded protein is CASSPAVYGYTF.

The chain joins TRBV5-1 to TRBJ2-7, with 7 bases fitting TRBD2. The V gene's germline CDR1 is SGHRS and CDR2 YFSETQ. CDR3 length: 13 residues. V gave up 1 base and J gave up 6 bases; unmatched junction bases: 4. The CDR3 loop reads CASSLQLAREQYF. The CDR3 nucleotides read TGCGCCAGCAGCTTGCAACTAGCGCGCGAGCAGTACTTC.

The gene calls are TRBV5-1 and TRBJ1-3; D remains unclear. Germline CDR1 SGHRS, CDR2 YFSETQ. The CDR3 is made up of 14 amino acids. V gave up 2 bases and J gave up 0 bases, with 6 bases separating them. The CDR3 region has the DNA TGCGCCAGCAGCTTATCACTCTCTGGAAACACCATATATTTT. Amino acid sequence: CASSLSLSGNTIYF.

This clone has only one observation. CDR3 region: CASASRVQSGEKLFF. CDR3 bases: TGTGCCAGCGCATCCCGGGTACAATCTGGTGAAAAACTGTTTTTT. This chain uses TRBV28 with TRBJ1-4; D is ambiguous. Germline-derived CDR1 and CDR2 are MDHEN and SYDVKM. This CDR3 contains 15 residues. V was pared by 8 bases and J by 7 bases, with 20 bases between.